Listed below are T cell receptor beta chains from one sample, sequenced in a study of regulatory T cells in long-lasting Graves disease. TCRdb reprocessed the multiplex PCR reads via MiXCR and lists one record per CDR3 protein. The sample consists of 540,000 or so distinct CDR3 sequences, roughly 13% of them appearing once. The same specimen was also included in a second study, on T cells in Graves' hyperthyroidism and ophthalmopathy.

Sequenced material: peripheral blood mononuclear cells (PBMCs), taken at new diagnosis, from a patient treated with antithyroid drugs. The receptors stem from a young man with Graves disease. The CDR3 runs from the conserved cysteine through the conserved F or W. The D gene is left open where the match is weak. Clone size, where shown, is once, few, many, or a class for clones that have expanded.

cdr3_nt	cdr3_aa	d_call	clone_size	j_call	v_call
TGTGCCAGCAGTTTACGATTAACGGGAGTCGAGCAGTTCTTC	CASSLRLTGVEQFF	.	.	TRBJ2-1	TRBV12-3/TRBV12-4
TGTGCCTGGAGTCTGGGGGTCTCGCCTAATAGAGAAAAACTGTTTTTT	CAWSLGVSPNREKLFF	.	many	TRBJ1-4	TRBV30
TGTGCCAGCTGGAGGAGGGATACATCCTACAATGAGCAGTTCTTC	CASWRRDTSYNEQFF	.	few	TRBJ2-1	TRBV12-3/TRBV12-4
TGTGCCAGCAGCCACCCCTCCCGACTAGGGCCCTACGAGCAGTACTTC	CASSHPSRLGPYEQYF	.	many	TRBJ2-7	TRBV11-2
TGTGCCAGTGGGACTAGCGGGAGGGCCGCCTCGGAGACCCAGTACTTC	CASGTSGRAASETQYF	TRBD2	many	TRBJ2-5	TRBV10-3
TGCAGTGCTGGGACGGTCAACACCGGGGAGCTGTTTTTT	CSAGTVNTGELFF	.	many	TRBJ2-2	TRBV29-1
TGTGCCAGCAGTTCAATATACAGGGACAGGGGCAAATCAGGGGAGCTGTTTTTT	CASSSIYRDRGKSGELFF	TRBD1	many	TRBJ2-2	TRBV27
TGTGCCAGCAGCCAAGAACGGCGGGAGCAGTTCTTC	CASSQERREQFF	.	many	TRBJ2-1	TRBV3-1
TGCAGTGCTAGCGGGACGCTCCACAGCACAGATACGCAGTATTTT	CSASGTLHSTDTQYF	.	many	TRBJ2-3	TRBV20-1
TGCAGTGCTAGGGGTGGGGGGCATCCCACAGATACGCAGTATTTT	CSARGGGHPTDTQYF	.	many	TRBJ2-3	TRBV20-1
TGCAGCTCAGACGATATTCAGCGCCGGAACGACCAGTACTTC	CSSDDIQRRNDQYF	.	many	TRBJ2-5	TRBV29-1
TGCAGCGGGGGGGAAGGAAACACCATATATTTT	CSGGEGNTIYF	.	.	TRBJ1-3	TRBV29-1
TGTGCCAGCAGTTCCCCACTAGGCAGGACTGGGGCCAACGTCCTGACTTTC	CASSSPLGRTGANVLTF	.	many	TRBJ2-6	TRBV27
TGTGCCAGCAGCTTTACCGGCGGGAGGGAGACCCAGTACTTC	CASSFTGGRETQYF	TRBD2	many	TRBJ2-5	TRBV7-3
TGCACCAGCAGCTTGGGGGATTACGAGCAGTACTTC	CTSSLGDYEQYF	.	few	TRBJ2-7	TRBV5-1
TGTGCCAGTAGTAAGGGACTAGCGGGAGTTAATGAGCAGTTCTTC	CASSKGLAGVNEQFF	TRBD2	many	TRBJ2-1	TRBV19
TGTGCCAGCAGCTTAGCCGCTAGCGGGAATGTGGCCAAAAACATTCAGTACTTC	CASSLAASGNVAKNIQYF	TRBD2	many	TRBJ2-4	TRBV7-2
TGTGCCAGCAGGGAAGGGGGGTACTCCTACAATGAGCAGTTCTTC	CASREGGYSYNEQFF	.	many	TRBJ2-1	TRBV7-9
TGTGCCACCACCAGTACCGGCGGGGAGCTGTTTTTT	CATTSTGGELFF	.	.	TRBJ2-2	TRBV24-1
TGTGCCAGCAGCTTGGCCTCAGGGTCTAGTGTGCAGTTCTTC	CASSLASGSSVQFF	.	many	TRBJ2-1	TRBV5-6
TGTGCCAGTAGGATCGAAAGAGGACAGACGAACACTGAAGCTTTCTTT	CASRIERGQTNTEAFF	.	many	TRBJ1-1	TRBV19
TGTGCCAGCAGTACCCCCCAGGTCCATAATTCACCCCTCCACTTT	CASSTPQVHNSPLHF	.	few	TRBJ1-6	TRBV27
TGTGCCAGCAGCTTTCCGACAGGGAGGAATGAGCAGTACTTC	CASSFPTGRNEQYF	.	.	TRBJ2-5	TRBV13
TGTGCCAGCAGCTTAACAGGCCCTGAAGCTTTCTTT	CASSLTGPEAFF	.	.	TRBJ1-1	TRBV7-9
TGTGCCAGTAGTGACAGGGGGCGCGGAGGTGAAGCTTTCTTT	CASSDRGRGGEAFF	TRBD1	.	TRBJ1-1	TRBV19
TGTGCCAGCAGTATCAGGACAGGGGGCTGGAATGAGCAGTTCTTC	CASSIRTGGWNEQFF	TRBD1	.	TRBJ2-1	TRBV27
TGTGCCAGCAGGCAGACAGTTAACTATGGCTACACCTTC	CASRQTVNYGYTF	.	many	TRBJ1-2	TRBV11-2
TGTGCCAGCATAATCCCGGGACTGTACGAGCAGTACTTC	CASIIPGLYEQYF	.	many	TRBJ2-7	TRBV2
TGTGCCAGCAGCTCCAATATGCTCCTCTCGACGGACAGGTCTGGCTACACCTTC	CASSSNMLLSTDRSGYTF	TRBD1	.	TRBJ1-2	TRBV7-8
TGTGCCAGCATCGACCGGGGCGGGGAGCTGTTTTTT	CASIDRGGELFF	.	.	TRBJ2-2	TRBV3-1
TGTGCCACCAGCAGAGATATTAAGCTAGCGGGAGTTTACAATGAGCAGTTCTTC	CATSRDIKLAGVYNEQFF	TRBD2	few	TRBJ2-1	TRBV15
TGCAGTGCTAGTGCCACGGGACTAGCGGGAAACTACAATGAGCAGTTCTTC	CSASATGLAGNYNEQFF	TRBD2	many	TRBJ2-1	TRBV20-1
TGTGCCAGCAGCATTAATCCCCCCGGTAATACGCAGTATTTT	CASSINPPGNTQYF	.	many	TRBJ2-3	TRBV5-6
TGCGCCAGCAGCACTCGGGACAGAAGATACGAGCAGTACTTC	CASSTRDRRYEQYF	TRBD1	many	TRBJ2-7	TRBV5-1
TGTGCCTGCCCCTGGGGACGCAGAAACTATGGCTACACCTTC	CACPWGRRNYGYTF	.	many	TRBJ1-2	TRBV30
TGCGCCAGCAGCCAACTAGCGGGAGGCAGCTCCTACAATGAGCAGTTCTTC	CASSQLAGGSSYNEQFF	TRBD2	few	TRBJ2-1	TRBV5-1
TGTGCCACCACGCTAGCCGGGACCGATGAGCAGTTCTTC	CATTLAGTDEQFF	.	many	TRBJ2-1	TRBV11-1
TGCAGTGCTCCGTCCGGGACTAGCGGGAGGGGTGAGCAGTACTTC	CSAPSGTSGRGEQYF	TRBD2	few	TRBJ2-7	TRBV20-1
TGTGCCAGCGCCCGGGGTGGCCTGCCTACAGATACGCAGTATTTT	CASARGGLPTDTQYF	.	many	TRBJ2-3	TRBV12-3/TRBV12-4
TGCAGCGTTGAAAAGGGGACAGTAGAGACCCAGTACTTC	CSVEKGTVETQYF	TRBD1	few	TRBJ2-5	TRBV29-1
TGTGCCACCCGACAGGGGACGGTGGGCAATCAGCCCCAGCATTTT	CATRQGTVGNQPQHF	TRBD1	many	TRBJ1-5	TRBV27
TGTGCCAGTAGTATCGCAGGAGGAGACGAGACCCAGTACTTC	CASSIAGGDETQYF	.	.	TRBJ2-5	TRBV19
TGTGCCAGCAGGGTATCCTCGACCTACACCGGGGAGCTGTTTTTT	CASRVSSTYTGELFF	.	many	TRBJ2-2	TRBV2
TGCGCCAGCAGCTTGGGGGGGCTCGGTGAGCAGTTCTTC	CASSLGGLGEQFF	.	few	TRBJ2-1	TRBV5-1
TGTGCCAGTAGGGACACCCTCTGGAGCACTGAAGCTTTCTTT	CASRDTLWSTEAFF	.	few	TRBJ1-1	TRBV19
TGCAGTGTCCAAGAGGCCGCTAGCGGTAACAATGAGCAGTTCTTC	CSVQEAASGNNEQFF	TRBD2	many	TRBJ2-1	TRBV20-1
TGCGCCAGCCAACATACTATACTAGCGGGAGGGATTGGGGGAAGAGAGCTGTTTTTT	CASQHTILAGGIGGRELFF	TRBD2	.	TRBJ2-2	TRBV10-1
TGTGCCAGCAGCCAATCCGCAGGGACGAACACCGGGGAGCTGTTTTTT	CASSQSAGTNTGELFF	.	few	TRBJ2-2	TRBV14
TGCAGTGTTCCGGGACAGGGAAACTATGGCTACACCTTC	CSVPGQGNYGYTF	TRBD1	many	TRBJ1-2	TRBV20-1
TGTGCCAGTAGTAAGCCCTTGGGAGGGAACACTGAAGCTTTCTTT	CASSKPLGGNTEAFF	.	few	TRBJ1-1	TRBV19
TGTGCCAGCAGCCTGCGACTAGCGGGAGCCCTCGGGGAGCAGTACTTC	CASSLRLAGALGEQYF	TRBD2	many	TRBJ2-7	TRBV11-2
TGTGCCAGCAGCCAAGGTTCGGGACCCTACGAGCAGTACTTC	CASSQGSGPYEQYF	.	.	TRBJ2-7	TRBV14
TGTGCCAGCAGCGGGTTTCAGGAGGGGATGGGGAAACTGTTTTTT	CASSGFQEGMGKLFF	.	few	TRBJ1-4	TRBV7-9
TGTGCCAGCAGCCCGGTAGGACTAGCGGGAGTTGGCGAGCAGTACTTC	CASSPVGLAGVGEQYF	TRBD2	.	TRBJ2-7	TRBV7-9
TGTGCCAGCAGCTTACTGGAGTCAGAAGCTTTCTTT	CASSLLESEAFF	.	many	TRBJ1-1	TRBV3-1
TGTGCCAGCAGCACCGGGGCCAAGCCCTACAATGAGCAGTTCTTC	CASSTGAKPYNEQFF	.	.	TRBJ2-1	TRBV5-4